Presented here are 18 T cell receptor beta chains from one specimen sequenced in a study of cytomegalovirus exposure and HLA in healthy donors. The PCR had 60 Vbeta and 13 Jbeta primers. Using immunoSEQ multiplex PCR, the repertoire was profiled, and TCRdb retains in-frame clones only, with some absent. The sample records 150,000 to 200,000 clones, roughly 88% being singletons. Sequencing was done on a sample of PBMCs. Receptor source: a man in his late teens or twenties in good health and CMV-seropositive.

The genes are TRBV30 and TRBJ1-3, with 8 nucleotides matching TRBD1. The ends lost 2 bases at V and 2 bases at J; junction bases unmatched: 5. This CDR3 has 15 amino acids. Per the germline V gene, CDR1 is GTSNPN and CDR2 is SVGIG (reference sequence). CDR3: CAWSLGQGAGNTIYF. The CDR3 nucleotides are TGTGCCTGGAGTCTAGGACAGGGCGCTGGAAACACCATATATTTT.

The V call is TRBV27, the J call TRBJ1-2; TRBD1 aligns across 7 bases. V lost 3 bases, J lost 8 bases, and 6 bases stayed unmatched. This CDR3 comprises 13 residues. CDR1 is MNHEY, CDR2 SMNVEV, per germline (reference sequence). The CDR3 region is CASSLTRGVGYTF. The CDR3 region has the DNA TGTGCCAGCAGTTTGACCAGGGGGGTCGGCTACACCTTC.

The J gene is TRBJ1-4, the V gene TRBV6-6, with 10 positions matching TRBD1. With V trimmed by 5 bases and J by 8 bases, 8 bases remained unmatched. Germline V gene lookup returns CDR1 MNHNY and CDR2 SVGAGI (reference sequence). The CDR3 sequence is 15 residues long. Written as DNA, the CDR3 is TGTGCCAGCAGTACCTCCGGGACAGGGGTAGAAAAACTGTTTTTT. Its translation: CASSTSGTGVEKLFF.

V usage is TRBV2 and J usage is TRBJ2-5; D may be TRBD2 (6 bases). The CDR3 length is 15 residues. V lost 5 bases and J lost 4, with 17 bases in between. Germline lookup yields CDR1 SNHLY and CDR2 FYNNEI. CDR3 in DNA: TGTGCCAGCAGTCCTCTCCTGCGGGGAGGAGAGACCCAGTACTTC. Translated: CASSPLLRGGETQYF. The full variable domain, its missing parts supplied by reference TRBV2 and TRBJ2-5, is EPEVTQTPSHQVTQMGQEVILRCVPISNHLYFYWYRQILGQKVEFLVSFYNNEISEKSEIFDDQFSVERPDGSNFTLKIRSTKLEDSAMYFCASSPLLRGGETQYFGPGTRLLVL.

This chain uses TRBV5-1 with TRBJ2-7; TRBD1 might be the D (6 bases). The CDR3 runs to 14 residues. Germline assignment: CDR1 SGHRS and CDR2 YFSETQ. Trimming left V 4 bases short and J 2 bases short, with 13 bases between. CDR3 DNA: TGCGCCAGCAGCGTTACAGGGTTCGCCTACGAGCAGTACTTC. Translating it yields CASSVTGFAYEQYF.

The chain combines TRBV5-8 with TRBJ1-2; the match to TRBD1 covers 9 bases. V was pared by 4 bases and J by 7 bases, with 5 bases of the junction left unmatched. The germline CDR1 and CDR2 sequences are SGHTS and YDEGEE. This CDR3 comprises 13 residues. Here the CDR3 DNA reads TGTGCCAGCAGCCGACAGGGGGGCGGTGGCTACACCTTC. Protein sequence: CASSRQGGGGYTF. The full variable domain, rest sourced from reference TRBV5-8 and TRBJ1-2, is EAGVTQSPTHLIKTRGQQATLRCSPISGHTSVYWYQQALGLGLQFLLWYDEGEERNRGNFPPRFSGRQFPNYSSELNVNALELEDSALYLCASSRQGGGGYTFGSGTRLTVV.

This chain uses TRBV2 with TRBJ2-7; 11 bases are shared with TRBD2. Trimming at V came to 5 bases and at J to 5 bases, leaving 8 bases not matched to a gene. Germline loops: CDR1 SNHLY, CDR2 FYNNEI. The CDR3 spans 15 residues. The CDR3 region has the DNA TGTGCCAGCAGTTATAGCGGGGGGGCTATAGACGAGCAGTACTTC. Residues: CASSYSGGAIDEQYF. Looking up the rest from reference TRBV2 and TRBJ2-7 gives the full variable domain: EPEVTQTPSHQVTQMGQEVILRCVPISNHLYFYWYRQILGQKVEFLVSFYNNEISEKSEIFDDQFSVERPDGSNFTLKIRSTKLEDSAMYFCASSYSGGAIDEQYFGPGTRLTVT.

This clone was seen a single time. J is TRBJ2-3 and V is TRBV4-2; 9 nucleotides align to TRBD2. The CDR3 totals 19 residues. Germline assignment: CDR1 LGHNA and CDR2 YNFKEQ. The V segment lost 0 bases and the J segment 3 bases; nucleotides outside the gene matches: 13. CDR3 protein: CASSQDGSARGGLTDTQYF. CDR3 sequence (DNA): TGTGCCAGCAGCCAAGATGGGTCGGCGCGGGGGGGGTTAACAGATACGCAGTATTTT.

The J gene is TRBJ2-3, the V gene TRBV5-1; a possible D gene is TRBD2 (5 bases). Between the trimmed V and J ends, which lost 5 bases and 6 bases, there was a span of 10 bases. The CDR3 contains 12 residues. Per germline, CDR1 SGHRS and CDR2 YFSETQ. For the CDR3, the DNA is TGCGCCAGCAGAAGTGAGCGGGATACGCAGTATTTT. Translated: CASRSERDTQYF. The whole variable domain, filled in from reference TRBV5-1 and TRBJ2-3, reads KAGVTQTPRYLIKTRGQQVTLSCSPISGHRSVSWYQQTPGQGLQFLFEYFSETQRNKGNFPGRFSGRQFSNSRSEMNVSTLELGDSALYLCASRSERDTQYFGPGTRLTVL.

J is TRBJ1-1 and V is TRBV9; TRBD1 aligns across 9 bases. Germline V CDR1 and CDR2: SGDLS, YYNGEE. With V trimmed by 0 bases and J by 4 bases, 4 bases remained unmatched. This CDR3 contains 15 residues. The CDR3, as DNA: TGTGCCAGCAGCGTAGTGGACAGGGGAGGCACTGAAGCTTTCTTT. Amino acids: CASSVVDRGGTEAFF.

The CDR3: CASSLLWDRQETQYF. In DNA form, the CDR3 reads TGTGCCAGCAGCTTGTTATGGGACAGGCAAGAGACCCAGTACTTC. V and J are TRBV5-4 and TRBJ2-5, with 8 bases that match TRBD1. The J segment lost 2 bases and the V segment lost 1 base, leaving 4 bases of the junction unmatched. The germline V gene encodes CDR1 SGHNT and CDR2 YYREEE (reference sequence). The CDR3 runs to 15 residues.

The chain recombines TRBV6-1 with TRBJ2-5, with a weak D call TRBD1 (8 bases). Germline CDR1 and CDR2: MNHNS and SASEGT. V lost 6 bases and J 4 bases, leaving 15 bases between the germline ends. The length of the CDR3 is 14 residues. The CDR3 DNA is TGTGCCAGCAGAAGAACAGGGGGGGCAGAGACCCAGTACTTC. Protein: CASRRTGGAETQYF.

V gene TRBV6-6 combines with J gene TRBJ2-2, with 8 bases fitting TRBD2. V lost 6 bases and J lost 8; bases outside the gene matches: 11. CDR3 length equals 15 residues. From germline, CDR1 is MNHNY and CDR2 SVGAGI (reference sequence). This CDR3 reads CASSPTGGAIGELFF. The CDR3 DNA reads as TGTGCCAGCAGCCCTACCGGGGGGGCCATAGGGGAGCTGTTTTTT.

V is TRBV6-1 and J is TRBJ2-7; D may be TRBD2 (5 bases). The germline gives CDR1 MNHNS, CDR2 SASEGT. The CDR3 sequence is 14 residues long. V lost 1 base to trimming and J lost 5 bases, with 12 bases between them. The DNA for the CDR3 is TGTGCCAGCAGTGAAGAGAGGGTTAAAAACGAGCAGTACTTC. Amino acids: CASSEERVKNEQYF.

The rearrangement links TRBV28 to TRBJ1-1, with TRBD1 identical over 9 bases. The CDR3 runs to 13 residues. The germline gives CDR1 MDHEN, CDR2 SYDVKM. Unmatched junction bases numbered 8, after V lost 11 bases and J lost 4 bases. Written as DNA, the CDR3 is TGTGCCGGACGACAGGGGGTGGGCACTGAAGCTTTCTTT. Protein product: CAGRQGVGTEAFF.

The chain couples TRBV7-9 to TRBJ2-3; 10 bases align to TRBD1. The germline V gene has CDR1 SEHNR and CDR2 FQNEAQ (reference sequence). The CDR3 has 17 residues. V was clipped by 0 bases and J by 2 bases; unmatched bases: 5. The CDR3 DNA is TGTGCCAGCAGCTTAGCAGGGGGGACAGGGGCCACAGATACGCAGTATTTT. Translating it yields CASSLAGGTGATDTQYF.

This clone was counted a single time. The rearrangement links TRBV7-3 to TRBJ2-1; TRBD2 agrees at 8 bases. Germline CDR1 is SGHTA and CDR2 is FQGTGA. The ends lost 3 bases at V and 2 bases at J; junction bases unmatched: 0. The length of the CDR3 is 14 residues. This chain's CDR3 is CASSFGGAYNEQFF. The DNA for the CDR3 is TGTGCCAGCAGCTTCGGGGGGGCCTACAATGAGCAGTTCTTC. Supplemented by reference TRBV7-3 and TRBJ2-1, the full variable domain reads GAGVSQTPSNKVTEKGKYVELRCDPISGHTALYWYRQSLGQGPEFLIYFQGTGAADDSGLPNDRFFAVRPEGSVSTLKIQRTERGDSAVYLCASSFGGAYNEQFFGPGTRLTVL.

The chain recombines TRBV11-2 with TRBJ2-5; D is possibly TRBD2 (7 bases). The CDR3 sequence is 17 residues long. Germline V gene lookup returns CDR1 SGHAT and CDR2 FQNNGV. Trimming removed 1 base at V and 1 base at J, with 16 bases between. Here the CDR3 reads CASSLVSRGGRQETQYF. As DNA, the CDR3 is TGTGCCAGCAGCTTAGTTTCTCGCGGGGGCCGCCAAGAGACCCAGTACTTC.